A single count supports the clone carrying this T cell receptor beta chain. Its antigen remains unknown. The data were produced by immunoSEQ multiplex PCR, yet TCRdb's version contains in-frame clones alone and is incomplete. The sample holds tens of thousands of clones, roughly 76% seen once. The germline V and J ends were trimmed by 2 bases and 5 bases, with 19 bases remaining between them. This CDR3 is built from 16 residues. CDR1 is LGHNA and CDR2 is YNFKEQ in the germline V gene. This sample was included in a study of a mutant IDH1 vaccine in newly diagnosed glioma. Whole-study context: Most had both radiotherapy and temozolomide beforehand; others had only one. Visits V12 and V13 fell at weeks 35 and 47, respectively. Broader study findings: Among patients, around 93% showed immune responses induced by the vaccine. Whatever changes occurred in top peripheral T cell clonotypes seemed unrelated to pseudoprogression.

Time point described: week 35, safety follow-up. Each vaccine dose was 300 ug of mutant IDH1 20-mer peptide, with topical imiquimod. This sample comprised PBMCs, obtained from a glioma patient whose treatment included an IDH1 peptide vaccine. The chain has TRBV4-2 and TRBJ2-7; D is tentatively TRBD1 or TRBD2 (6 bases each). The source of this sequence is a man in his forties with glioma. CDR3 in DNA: TGTGCCAGCAGCCAACTATGGAGGGGCAGGGGCCACGAGCAGTACTTC. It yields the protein CASSQLWRGRGHEQYF.